This passage covers 28 T cell receptor beta chains from one sample sequenced in a study of blood T cells in healthy people across ages. The authors ran a second PCR of about 6 to 11 cycles using a sample-barcoded 5' primer and a J-beta primer mix. TCRdb re-derived calls from the 5' RACE reads in MiXCR, one entry per CDR3 protein. The sample records around 1,700,000 distinct CDR3 sequences, about 28% being singletons. The specimen was blood. These receptors were obtained from a woman between 25 and 40 years old in good health.

On this clonotype: At one end the junction does not follow the germline gene, possibly because of a read error. J is TRBJ2-5 and V is TRBV10-3, with unresolved D. Per germline, CDR1 ENHRY and CDR2 SYGVKD. The CDR3 runs to 13 residues. Here the CDR3 reads CATSEPYQETQYF. CDR3 nucleotides: TGTGCCACCAGTGAACCTTACCAAGAGACCCAGTACTTC.

The gene calls are TRBV7-2 and TRBJ2-1, with 10 bases that match TRBD1. Trimming removed 4 bases from V and 4 bases from J; junction bases left unmatched: 7. The CDR3 totals 16 residues. Germline V gene data show CDR1 as SGHTA and CDR2 as FQGNSA. Written as DNA, the CDR3 is TGTGCCAGCAGCTCCCGGGACAGGGGACTTTACAATGAGCAGTTCTTC. Translating it yields CASSSRDRGLYNEQFF.

This clonotype was found a few times. The gene calls are TRBV20-1 and TRBJ2-1, with 8 bases lining up with TRBD2. Germline assignment: CDR1 DFQATT and CDR2 SNEGSKA (reference sequence). The junction had 7 bases not matched to a gene; V was cut back by 6 bases and J by 0 bases. The CDR3 length is 15 residues. CDR3 residues: CSASRGTSSYNEQFF. The CDR3 DNA follows: TGCAGTGCGAGTAGAGGGACTAGCTCCTACAATGAGCAGTTCTTC.

This clonotype was seen more than once but under ten times. The rearrangement joins TRBV20-1 to TRBJ1-1, with D uncertain. CDR3 length: 12 amino acids. In germline, CDR1 is DFQATT, CDR2 SNEGSKA (reference sequence). V was shortened by 2 bases and J by 11 bases, with 15 bases between the two germline ends. The CDR3, as DNA: TGCAGTGCTAGATCGCAGGCAAAGGACGCTTTCTTT. Its protein is CSARSQAKDAFF.

The V and J genes are TRBV6-2 or TRBV6-3 and TRBJ2-4; TRBD1 agrees at 7 bases. V was clipped by 6 bases and J by 13 bases; unmatched bases: 9. Per germline, CDR1 MNHEY and CDR2 SVGEGT. This CDR3 region has 12 residues. The CDR3 sequence is CASSLEDRQQYF. CDR3 bases: TGTGCCAGCAGCCTTGAGGACAGGCAGCAGTACTTC.

This clonotype was counted between two and nine times. The chain joins TRBV7-2 to TRBJ1-2; 11 bases line up with TRBD1. V was clipped by 5 bases and J by 8 bases; unmatched bases: 7. The CDR3 totals 14 residues. From germline, CDR1 is SGHTA and CDR2 FQGNSA. CDR3 in DNA: TGTGCCAGCAGCCAAGGACAGGGGGCGATCGGCTACACCTTC. This codes for CASSQGQGAIGYTF.

Turning to this clonotype: A read error may be the cause here, since a much bigger clone is one base away. The rearrangement links TRBV9 to TRBJ2-1; D uncertain. The CDR3 spans 15 residues. Trimming left V 4 bases short and J 7 bases short, with 18 bases between. Germline CDR1 is SGDLS and CDR2 is YYNGEE. CDR3 residues: CASSPLGSLENEQFF. CDR3 DNA: TGTGCCAGCAGCCCCCTGGGTAGTTTGGAGAATGAGCAGTTCTTC.

This clonotype was observed a few times. V usage is TRBV20-1 and J usage is TRBJ2-1; 9 nucleotides match TRBD2. Germline CDR1 reads DFQATT; CDR2 reads SNEGSKA (reference sequence). Trimming removed 2 bases from V and 9 bases from J; junction bases left unmatched: 8. CDR3 length: 14 amino acids. The CDR3 bases are TGCAGTGCTAGAATGGCGGGGGGGAGTTCTGAGCAGTTCTTC. Translation: CSARMAGGSSEQFF.

Concerning this clonotype itself: Germline and junction disagree at one end, which may indicate a read error. This chain uses TRBV20-1 with TRBJ1-6, with 8 nucleotides matching TRBD1. The CDR3 loop spans 16 amino acids. Germline values: CDR1 DFQATT, CDR2 SNEGSKA (reference sequence). CDR3 residues: CSAPDRVKGYNSPLHF. In DNA form, the CDR3 reads TGTAGTGCCCCGGACAGGGTGAAAGGCTATAATTCACCCCTCCACTTT.

This chain connects TRBV2 to TRBJ2-5; tentatively, D is TRBD2 (5 bases). The CDR3 spans 14 residues. V was pared by 9 bases and J by 5 bases, with 19 bases between. Germline CDR1 reads SNHLY; CDR2 reads FYNNEI. The CDR3 spells CARRWTTREETQYF. The CDR3 bases are TGTGCCAGGAGGTGGACCACAAGGGAGGAGACCCAGTACTTC.

This clonotype was detected only a few times. One end of the junction varies from germline; a read error may be responsible. The CDR3 reads CPSSQGQGYEQFF. The CDR3 DNA follows: TGCCCCAGCAGCCAAGGACAGGGATACGAGCAGTTCTTC. The chain employs TRBV4-3 and TRBJ2-1; 8 nucleotides agree with TRBD1. The V gene's germline CDR1 is LGHNA and CDR2 YSLEER. The CDR3 length is 13 residues.

This clonotype has just a few counts. This chain links TRBV9 with TRBJ2-7; 9 positions agree with TRBD1. The junction had 4 bases not matched to a gene; V was cut back by 0 bases and J by 0 bases. This CDR3 has 16 residues. Germline lookup yields CDR1 SGDLS and CDR2 YYNGEE. The CDR3 nucleotides are TGTGCCAGCAGCGTAGGGGACAGGGAAAGCTCCTACGAGCAGTACTTC. Translating gives CASSVGDRESSYEQYF. Full variable domain (rest looked up from reference TRBV9 and TRBJ2-7): DSGVTQTPKHLITATGQRVTLRCSPRSGDLSVYWYQQSLDQGLQFLIQYYNGEERAKGNILERFSAQQFPDLHSELNLSSLELGDSALYFCASSVGDRESSYEQYFGPGTRLTVT.

The V call is TRBV5-1, the J call TRBJ1-4; the D is unclear. V lost 1 base and J lost 8, with 12 bases in between. The CDR3 is 14 residues long. The germline V gene has CDR1 SGHRS and CDR2 YFSETQ. The CDR3 protein is CASSLLSRGEKLFF. CDR3 DNA sequence: TGCGCCAGCAGCTTGCTATCCCGCGGGGAAAAACTGTTTTTT.

This sequence joins TRBV20-1 and TRBJ2-2; perhaps TRBD2 as D (6 bases). With 0 bases removed from V and 3 bases from J, the gap between germline ends came to 14 bases. This CDR3 spans 16 amino acids. Per germline, CDR1 DFQATT and CDR2 SNEGSKA (reference sequence). This chain's CDR3 is CSARDNPREYTGELFF. The DNA for the CDR3 is TGCAGTGCTAGAGATAATCCCCGGGAGTACACCGGGGAGCTGTTTTTT.

The chain combines TRBV20-1 with TRBJ1-2; 8 bases line up with TRBD1. Germline-derived CDR1 and CDR2 are DFQATT and SNEGSKA (reference sequence). J gave up 8 bases and V 3 bases, and 14 bases lay outside the gene matches. The CDR3 loop spans 15 amino acids. Written as DNA, the CDR3 is TGCAGTGCTAGCCCCGGCGGACAGGGTGTGGGGGGCTACACCTTC. It encodes CSASPGGQGVGGYTF.

This clonotype has more than one count but fewer than ten. The chain is built from TRBV28 and TRBJ2-1, with D possibly called TRBD1 or TRBD2 (5 bases each). Between the trimmed V and J ends, which lost 7 bases and 7 bases, there was a span of 14 bases. There are 13 residues in the CDR3. Germline CDR1 and CDR2: MDHEN and SYDVKM. CDR3 nucleotides: TGTGCCAGCAAAGTGGCAGGGAGTAATGAGCAGTTCTTC. Protein: CASKVAGSNEQFF. The variable domain in full, completed from reference TRBV28 and TRBJ2-1, reads DVKVTQSSRYLVKRTGEKVFLECVQDMDHENMFWYRQDPGLGLRLIYFSYDVKMKEKGDIPEGYSVSREKKERFSLILESASTNQTSMYLCASKVAGSNEQFFGPGTRLTVL.

The chain uses TRBV7-2 and TRBJ2-7; maybe TRBD1 (6 bases). V gave up 5 bases and J gave up 3 bases, with 14 bases separating them. CDR3 size: 14 residues. Germline assignment: CDR1 SGHTA and CDR2 FQGNSA. DNA for the CDR3: TGTGCCAGCAGCCCGAGACAGGAACTCTACGAGCAGTACTTC. Amino acid sequence: CASSPRQELYEQYF.

The sample holds many counts of this clonotype. The chain uses TRBV29-1 and TRBJ2-7, with TRBD2 matching 8 bases. CDR1 and CDR2 from the germline V gene are SQVTM and ANQGSEA. This CDR3 contains 12 residues. Unmatched junction bases numbered 3, after V lost 1 base and J lost 7 bases. CDR3 nucleotides: TGCAGCGTTGAAGGGACTAGCCTGGAGCAGTACTTC. It specifies CSVEGTSLEQYF.

There are many counts of this clonotype. The rearrangement uses TRBV10-3 and TRBJ2-6, with D perhaps matching TRBD2 (5 bases). Germline assignment: CDR1 ENHRY and CDR2 SYGVKD. The CDR3 extends over 16 amino acids. V lost 2 bases and J lost 2, with 10 bases in between. The CDR3 reads CAISEPDWAGANVLTF. The CDR3 DNA reads TGTGCCATCAGTGAGCCGGACTGGGCTGGGGCCAACGTCCTGACTTTC.

The table lists this clonotype with a few counts. This chain links TRBV7-2 with TRBJ2-1; 10 positions agree with TRBD2. The CDR3 sequence is 16 residues long. Trimming took 2 bases from V and 8 from J; bases not matched to a gene: 9. Germline V gives CDR1 SGHTA, CDR2 FQGNSA. Written as DNA, the CDR3 is TGTGCCAGCAGCTTATTCAGCGGGGGGGGAAGTCATGAGCAGTTCTTC. This sequence encodes CASSLFSGGGSHEQFF.

This clonotype was detected ten times or more. CDR3 amino acids: CASSGPGGGLSYEQYF. The CDR3 coding sequence is TGTGCCAGCAGTGGACCAGGGGGAGGCCTCTCCTACGAGCAGTACTTC. This chain connects TRBV25-1 to TRBJ2-7, with TRBD1 as a possible D gene (7 bases). V lost 4 bases to trimming and J lost 0 bases, with 16 bases between them. This CDR3 contains 16 residues. The germline V gene has CDR1 MGHDK and CDR2 SYGVNS.

This clonotype showed up just a few times. The V call is TRBV10-3, the J call TRBJ2-1, with a tentative D call TRBD2 (5 bases). From germline, CDR1 is ENHRY and CDR2 SYGVKD. The CDR3 length is 15 residues. V gave up 4 bases and J gave up 2 bases, with 12 bases separating them. The CDR3 reads CAISGESGPYNEQFF. The CDR3 region has the DNA TGTGCCATCAGTGGAGAGAGCGGTCCCTACAATGAGCAGTTCTTC.

In this sample, this clonotype turned up a few times. This chain joins TRBV28 and TRBJ2-5; D could derive from TRBD1 or TRBD2 (5 bases each). Trimming removed 2 bases at V and 4 bases at J, with 14 bases between. The CDR3 loop spans 15 amino acids. Germline V CDR1 and CDR2: MDHEN, SYDVKM. The DNA for the CDR3 is TGTGCCAGCAGTTTAGGGGGTAGGAAGGGAGAGACCCAGTACTTC. Translation gives CASSLGGRKGETQYF.

This clonotype was seen just once. At one end the junction does not follow the germline gene, possibly because of a read error. The V and J genes are TRBV28 and TRBJ2-7, with D unclear. Germline CDR1 and CDR2: MDHEN and SYDVKM. The CDR3 is 13 amino acids. Written as DNA, the CDR3 is TGTGCCAGCACCTTGACACCTCTCTACAAGCAGTACTTC. Translating gives CASTLTPLYKQYF.

This clonotype was counted ten times or more. The V and J genes are TRBV29-1 and TRBJ2-1; no clear D. Trimming cost V 4 bases and J 6 bases, with 16 bases left between them. The CDR3 is 14 amino acids. Germline CDR1 and CDR2: SQVTM and ANQGSEA. The CDR3 reads CSVGLRPTVNEQFF. The CDR3 DNA reads TGCAGCGTTGGGCTCCGGCCCACGGTCAATGAGCAGTTCTTC.

To note about this clonotype: A much larger clonotype is one base distant, so this may be a read error. This chain joins TRBV4-2 and TRBJ2-5; 8 bases are shared with TRBD2. From germline, CDR1 is LGHNA and CDR2 YNFKEQ. This CDR3 comprises 17 residues. The chain's CDR3 is CANSPSGSGGPQETQYF. The CDR3 coding sequence is TGTGCCAACAGCCCGTCGGGGAGCGGGGGCCCACAAGAGACCCAGTACTTC.

The rearrangement links TRBV7-2 to TRBJ2-5; TRBD1 or TRBD2 may be the D gene (5 bases each). Trimming removed 1 base at V and 3 bases at J, with 12 bases between. The CDR3 consists of 15 residues. Germline V gives CDR1 SGHTA, CDR2 FQGNSA. CDR3: CASSLGGAAEETQYF. DNA of the CDR3: TGTGCCAGCAGCTTAGGAGGGGCAGCCGAAGAGACCCAGTACTTC.

Only one count was recorded for this clonotype. The chain joins TRBV3-1 to TRBJ2-3, with 7 bases lining up with TRBD1. V shed 0 bases and J 3 bases; nucleotides not matched to a gene: 6. The CDR3 contains 16 residues. Looked up from germline, CDR1 is LGHDT and CDR2 is YNNKEL (reference sequence). The CDR3 DNA reads as TGTGCCAGCAGCCAAGATACAGGGGCAGTTACAGATACGCAGTATTTT. Amino acid sequence: CASSQDTGAVTDTQYF.